Shown below are 29 T cell receptor beta chains from a single sample sequenced in a study of cytomegalovirus exposure and HLA in healthy donors (dated by TCRdb to 2017 to 2019). Libraries were prepared through the immunoSEQ multiplex PCR assay. For the multiplex PCR, a mixture combining 60 forward primers for TCR Vbeta segments and 13 reverse primers for TCR Jbeta segments was used. In TCRdb, the immuneACCESS table is reduced to in-frame sequences with V and J assigned. These tables do not hold every clone; where another copy was compared, an unresolved V gene accounts for under half, and the others remain unexplained. Here the sample has around 150,000 clones; 79% occur a single time. Jointly, the top ten make up approximately 2.3% of the sample. Material for sequencing was PBMCs. The receptors here all came from a man aged 40-49 years in good health and CMV-seronegative.

This clone has just one count. The rearrangement links TRBV28 to TRBJ2-5; D is possibly TRBD1 (6 bases). This CDR3 has 13 amino acids. Germline CDR1 is MDHEN and CDR2 is SYDVKM. V lost 8 bases, J lost 2 bases, and 12 bases lay in between. CDR3 sequence (DNA): TGTGCCAGCGGGACACTTCTTCAAGAGACCCAGTACTTC. It specifies CASGTLLQETQYF. Based on the CDR3 plus reference TRBV28 and TRBJ2-5, the full variable domain is DVKVTQSSRYLVKRTGEKVFLECVQDMDHENMFWYRQDPGLGLRLIYFSYDVKMKEKGDIPEGYSVSREKKERFSLILESASTNQTSMYLCASGTLLQETQYFGPGTRLLVL.

The chain recombines TRBV7-6 with TRBJ2-1; D is perhaps TRBD1 (6 bases). Germline lookup yields CDR1 SGHVS and CDR2 FNYEAQ. V shed 5 bases and J shed 6 bases, with 17 bases lying between them. The length of the CDR3 is 15 residues. The CDR3 coding sequence is TGTGCCAGCAGCCCTTCCGGGACACCAACCAATGAGCAGTTCTTC. Translation gives CASSPSGTPTNEQFF.

The chain carries TRBV10-1 and TRBJ2-1, with 7 bases aligning to TRBD2. The CDR3 length is 13 residues. Germline loops: CDR1 WNHNN, CDR2 SYGVQD (reference sequence). Here the CDR3 DNA reads TGCGCGGAGGGCGGGAGCTCCTACAATGAGCAGTTCTTC. This gives the protein CAEGGSSYNEQFF.

This chain links TRBV27 with TRBJ2-3, with a possible D match to TRBD2 (5 bases). CDR1 and CDR2 (germline): MNHEY, SMNVEV (reference sequence). Between the trimmed V and J ends, which lost 4 bases and 1 base, there was a span of 9 bases. The CDR3 spans 14 residues. The CDR3 loop is CASSWLAGTDTQYF. The CDR3 DNA is TGTGCCAGCAGTTGGCTAGCAGGCACAGATACGCAGTATTTT.

The V call is TRBV28, the J call TRBJ2-7; 13 positions match TRBD2. CDR1 and CDR2 from the germline V gene are MDHEN and SYDVKM. This CDR3 spans 20 amino acids. The ends lost 2 bases at V and 0 bases at J; junction bases unmatched: 13. The chain's CDR3 is CASSLGLAGVSIKSSYEQYF. Written as DNA, the CDR3 is TGTGCCAGCAGTTTAGGACTAGCGGGAGTTTCAATTAAAAGCTCCTACGAGCAGTACTTC. The variable domain in full, completed from reference TRBV28 and TRBJ2-7, reads DVKVTQSSRYLVKRTGEKVFLECVQDMDHENMFWYRQDPGLGLRLIYFSYDVKMKEKGDIPEGYSVSREKKERFSLILESASTNQTSMYLCASSLGLAGVSIKSSYEQYFGPGTRLTVT.

V and J are TRBV29-1 and TRBJ1-4, with 7 bases lining up with TRBD1. With V trimmed by 6 bases and J by 3 bases, 4 bases remained unmatched. The CDR3 length is 13 residues. CDR1 SQVTM and CDR2 ANQGSEA come from the germline V gene. The CDR3 nucleotides read TGCAGCGTCACCCAGGGGGCTAATGAAAAACTGTTTTTT. Amino acids: CSVTQGANEKLFF. Full variable domain (remainder filled in from reference TRBV29-1 and TRBJ1-4): SAVISQKPSRDICQRGTSLTIQCQVDSQVTMMFWYRQQPGQSLTLIATANQGSEATYESGFVIDKFPISRPNLTFSTLTVSNMSPEDSSIYLCSVTQGANEKLFFGSGTQLSVL.

This clone was counted a single time. This chain connects TRBV10-3 to TRBJ2-3; 7 bases align to TRBD2. The CDR3 length is 13 residues. V was clipped by 7 bases and J by 5 bases; unmatched bases: 6. Germline V gene sequence: CDR1 ENHRY, CDR2 SYGVKD. The CDR3, as DNA: TGTGCCATCATGGGGCGGGGGTTAGATACGCAGTATTTT. Its translation: CAIMGRGLDTQYF.

This CDR3 reads CASSLGLINQPQHF. CDR3 coding DNA: TGTGCCAGCAGCTTGGGACTGATCAATCAGCCCCAGCATTTT. The gene calls are TRBV5-6 and TRBJ1-5, with D unresolved. Germline values: CDR1 SGHDT, CDR2 YYEEEE. Trimming took 0 bases from V and 3 from J, leaving 7 bases between them. CDR3 length: 14 amino acids.

This rearrangement joins TRBV7-2 to TRBJ2-1, with 8 bases matching TRBD2. The CDR3 length is 17 residues. V trimming: 3 bases; J trimming: 4 bases; junction bases outside the gene matches: 11. CDR1 and CDR2 from the germline V gene are SGHTA and FQGNSA. The CDR3 nucleotides are TGTGCCAGCAGCTTCAAGGTTAGCGGGACCTATTACAATGAGCAGTTCTTC. Translating gives CASSFKVSGTYYNEQFF.

The chain recombines TRBV5-1 with TRBJ1-2, with 10 bases identical to TRBD1. V trimming: 3 bases; J trimming: 3 bases; junction bases outside the gene matches: 2. Germline V gives CDR1 SGHRS, CDR2 YFSETQ. There are 14 residues in the CDR3. Here the CDR3 reads CASSSGTGDYGYTF. CDR3 nucleotides: TGCGCCAGCAGCTCCGGGACAGGGGACTATGGCTACACCTTC. Full variable domain (remainder filled in from reference TRBV5-1 and TRBJ1-2): KAGVTQTPRYLIKTRGQQVTLSCSPISGHRSVSWYQQTPGQGLQFLFEYFSETQRNKGNFPGRFSGRQFSNSRSEMNVSTLELGDSALYLCASSSGTGDYGYTFGSGTRLTVV.

The chain combines TRBV9 with TRBJ2-5; D is possibly TRBD1 (6 bases). There are 13 residues in the CDR3. V lost 1 base to trimming and J lost 5 bases, with 9 bases between them. The germline CDR1 and CDR2 sequences are SGDLS and YYNGEE. The CDR3 sequence is CASSVQGMETQYF. In nucleotides, the CDR3 is TGTGCCAGCAGCGTACAGGGGATGGAGACCCAGTACTTC.

Notes on this clone: Different DNA sequences within this sample yield the same CDR3. The chain links TRBV27 to TRBJ2-1; 8 bases map to TRBD2. From germline, CDR1 is MNHEY and CDR2 SMNVEV (reference sequence). The CDR3 has 15 amino acids. The J segment lost 0 bases and the V segment lost 2 bases, leaving 0 bases of the junction unmatched. The CDR3 sequence: CASSLSGSSYNEQFF. In nucleotides, the CDR3 is TGTGCCAGCAGTTTAAGCGGGAGCTCCTACAATGAGCAGTTCTTC.

This clone was seen once. The rearrangement joins TRBV13 to TRBJ1-4; D might be TRBD1 (5 bases). The CDR3 sequence is 15 residues long. The germline V gene has CDR1 PRHDT and CDR2 FYEKMQ (reference sequence). Trimming removed 5 bases at V and 1 base at J, with 11 bases between. CDR3 coding DNA: TGTGCCAGCAGCCCCCCGGGGGTAACTAATGAAAAACTGTTTTTT. Residues: CASSPPGVTNEKLFF. The full variable domain, in which reference TRBV13 and TRBJ1-4 provide the parts outside the CDR3, is AAGVIQSPRHLIKEKRETATLKCYPIPRHDTVYWYQQGPGQDPQFLISFYEKMQSDKGSIPDRFSAQQFSDYHSELNMSSLELGDSALYFCASSPPGVTNEKLFFGSGTQLSVL.

On this clone itself: A read error may account for a junction end that differs from germline. This chain links TRBV7-7 with TRBJ2-2, with unresolved D. Per the germline V gene, CDR1 is SSHAT and CDR2 is FNYEAQ (reference sequence). The CDR3 runs 14 residues. The CDR3 DNA follows: TGTGCTAGCAGCTTAGAACGGGACACCGGGGAGCTGTTTTTT. This codes for CASSLERDTGELFF. The variable domain in full, completed from reference TRBV7-7 and TRBJ2-2, reads GAGVSQSPRYKVTKRGQDVTLRCDPISSHATLYWYQQALGQGPEFLTYFNYEAQPDKSGLPSDRFSAERPEGSISTLTIQRTEQRDSAMYRCASSLERDTGELFFGEGSRLTVL.

The chain combines TRBV30 with TRBJ2-5, with TRBD1 as a possible D gene (5 bases). Germline CDR1 GTSNPN, CDR2 SVGIG (reference sequence). Deletions cut 3 bases from V and 0 bases from J, with 14 bases between. CDR3 length equals 15 residues. CDR3 sequence: CAWRGPRSNQETQYF. Here the CDR3 DNA reads TGTGCCTGGAGGGGGCCCCGATCGAACCAAGAGACCCAGTACTTC.

The gene calls are TRBV27 and TRBJ2-1; D is unclear. The ends were cut back, 2 bases at V and 9 bases at J, with 5 bases in the middle. This CDR3 has 11 residues. Germline CDR1 reads MNHEY; CDR2 reads SMNVEV (reference sequence). In DNA form, the CDR3 reads TGTGCCAGCAGTTTAGGGCCTGAGCAGTTCTTC. It yields the protein CASSLGPEQFF.

The chain links TRBV11-2 to TRBJ2-7; the match to TRBD2 covers 10 bases. CDR1 and CDR2 from the germline V gene are SGHAT and FQNNGV. After removal of 5 bases from V and 2 bases from J, the junction contained 3 bases not matched to a gene. This CDR3 comprises 14 residues. Here the CDR3 reads CASSPSGRAYEQYF. CDR3 DNA sequence: TGTGCCAGCAGCCCGAGCGGGAGGGCCTACGAGCAGTACTTC.

The rearrangement joins TRBV5-1 to TRBJ2-1, with 11 bases identical to TRBD1. V lost 6 bases, J lost 9 bases, and 5 bases stayed unmatched. The CDR3 covers 13 residues. Germline V CDR1 and CDR2: SGHRS, YFSETQ. The CDR3 loop is CASKDRGPAEQFF. The CDR3 DNA is TGCGCCAGCAAGGACAGGGGGCCGGCTGAGCAGTTCTTC.

The J gene is TRBJ1-5, the V gene TRBV2, with 9 bases lining up with TRBD1. Germline V gene data show CDR1 as SNHLY and CDR2 as FYNNEI. The CDR3 runs to 15 residues. V gave up 6 bases and J gave up 8 bases; unmatched junction bases: 11. The CDR3, as DNA: TGTGCCAGCAGGCAGGACAGGGGAAAGTTGGAGCCCCAGCATTTT. Translated, it gives CASRQDRGKLEPQHF.

This clone came up once. The chain is built from TRBV30 and TRBJ2-3; TRBD2 matches 11 bases. The CDR3 sequence is 19 residues long. Germline V gene data show CDR1 as GTSNPN and CDR2 as SVGIG (reference sequence). J was trimmed by 8 bases and V by 1 base; bases with no gene match: 20. The CDR3 nucleotides are TGTGCCTGGAGTGGCGGACAGGGGCTAATTCTAGCGGGAGGTGGTACGCAGTATTTT. It codes for CAWSGGQGLILAGGGTQYF.

V is TRBV12-5 and J is TRBJ2-7, with TRBD2 matching over 8 bases. V dropped 0 bases and J dropped 3; count of bases not matched to a gene: 7. Per germline, CDR1 LGHNT and CDR2 FRNRAP. The CDR3 loop spans 16 amino acids. CDR3 nucleotides: TGTGCTAGTGGTTTGGTACTAAGCGGGGGTCTCTACGAGCAGTACTTC. Protein product: CASGLVLSGGLYEQYF.

This clone has just one count. The J gene is TRBJ2-6, the V gene TRBV27; D may be TRBD2 (5 bases). The ends were cut back, 6 bases at V and 1 base at J, with 10 bases in the middle. The length of the CDR3 is 15 residues. CDR1 MNHEY and CDR2 SMNVEV come from the germline V gene (reference sequence). Here the CDR3 DNA reads TGTGCCAGCAGCGGGGTTCCTTCTGGGGCCAACGTCCTGACTTTC. Protein sequence: CASSGVPSGANVLTF.

This clone has just a few counts. V gene TRBV30 combines with J gene TRBJ1-2, with 12 bases identical to TRBD1. The CDR3 has 15 amino acids. Germline V CDR1 and CDR2: GTSNPN, SVGIG (reference sequence). Trimming took 4 bases from V and 8 from J; bases not matched to a gene: 11. The CDR3: CAWISLGQGAEGYTF. The CDR3 region has the DNA TGTGCCTGGATTTCCTTGGGACAGGGGGCCGAAGGCTACACCTTC.

V gene TRBV13 combines with J gene TRBJ2-7, with 8 positions matching TRBD2. Trimming took 0 bases from V and 4 from J; bases not matched to a gene: 8. Looked up from germline, CDR1 is PRHDT and CDR2 is FYEKMQ (reference sequence). This CDR3 is built from 16 residues. The CDR3 nucleotides are TGTGCCAGCAGCTTAGGCCAAGCGGGAGTTGGATACGAGCAGTACTTC. It yields the protein CASSLGQAGVGYEQYF. Looking up the rest from reference TRBV13 and TRBJ2-7 gives the full variable domain: AAGVIQSPRHLIKEKRETATLKCYPIPRHDTVYWYQQGPGQDPQFLISFYEKMQSDKGSIPDRFSAQQFSDYHSELNMSSLELGDSALYFCASSLGQAGVGYEQYFGPGTRLTVT.

V usage is TRBV9 and J usage is TRBJ2-3, with 9 bases lining up with TRBD2. This CDR3 is built from 14 residues. The J segment lost 1 base and the V segment lost 3 bases, leaving 0 bases of the junction unmatched. Germline CDR1 is SGDLS and CDR2 is YYNGEE. The CDR3 loop is CASSGTSGTDTQYF. The CDR3 DNA reads TGTGCCAGCAGCGGGACTAGCGGCACAGATACGCAGTATTTT.

A few counts support this clone. In nucleotides, the CDR3 is TGTGCCAGTAGTATGGCTAGCGGGGGCTTCGATGAGCAGTTCTTC. Translation gives CASSMASGGFDEQFF. V gene TRBV19 combines with J gene TRBJ2-1; 10 nucleotides align to TRBD2. V lost 3 bases to trimming and J lost 8 bases; unmatched junction nucleotides: 7. This CDR3 is 15 amino acids long. The germline gives CDR1 LNHDA, CDR2 SQIVND (reference sequence).

The chain has TRBV5-1 and TRBJ2-1, with 10 bases that match TRBD2. Germline CDR1 SGHRS, CDR2 YFSETQ. After removal of 0 bases from V and 10 bases from J, the junction contained 10 bases not matched to a gene. The CDR3 has 16 residues. CDR3 bases: TGCGCCAGCAGCTTGGGGCCTAGCGGGAGTGAAATGGAGCAGTTCTTC. Encoded protein: CASSLGPSGSEMEQFF.

V gene TRBV27 combines with J gene TRBJ2-6, with 11 bases aligning to TRBD1. This CDR3 contains 18 residues. Germline V gene lookup returns CDR1 MNHEY and CDR2 SMNVEV (reference sequence). V shed 6 bases and J 0 bases; nucleotides not matched to a gene: 7. The CDR3 DNA reads as TGTGCCAGCAGGCGAGCCGGGACAGGGGGCTCTGGGGCCAACGTCCTGACTTTC. Translation: CASRRAGTGGSGANVLTF.

The V call is TRBV5-4, the J call TRBJ1-4; weak D call: TRBD1 (6 bases). Looked up from germline, CDR1 is SGHNT and CDR2 is YYREEE (reference sequence). The CDR3 runs to 14 residues. V was clipped by 3 bases and J by 5 bases, with 11 bases between them. The CDR3 DNA reads TGTGCCAGCAGCTCGGACAGATACAATGAAAAACTGTTTTTT. Translated: CASSSDRYNEKLFF.